The rows below give T cell receptor beta chains drawn from one sample of a study of T cell responses to AZD1222 COVID-19 vaccine. The repertoire was sequenced with immunoSEQ multiplex PCR; TCRdb's copy has only in-frame clones and lacks some. The sample contains 54,000 or so clones, more than 75% of which appear only once. The source material was peripheral blood, sampled 28 days after the second AZD1222 dose. The source is an adult who received the AZD1222 COVID-19 vaccine. Each CDR3 is given with its conserved first and last residue. Fields, in order: J gene, V gene, clone size, CDR3 protein. Where a row states a size, it is once, few, many or the class of an expanded clone; other rows omit it.

TRBJ2-1 | TRBV29-1 | - | CSVGISGSNEQFF
TRBJ2-1 | TRBV28 | - | CASSLYPGGRAYNEQFF
TRBJ2-1 | TRBV10-2 | many | CASRIERGSYNEQFF
TRBJ2-2 | TRBV27 | - | CASCPGELFF
TRBJ1-5 | TRBV5-1 | - | CASSPTGQGQDQPQHF
TRBJ1-5 | TRBV10-3 | - | CAIRTEPNQPQHF
TRBJ1-6 | TRBV14 | - | CASSQDPGGVSPLHF
TRBJ2-7 | TRBV19 | - | CASSIVGGFSVYEQYF
TRBJ1-4 | TRBV19 | once | CAKSGRTDEKLFF
TRBJ1-2 | TRBV28 | - | CASSLRQLANYGYTF
TRBJ2-5 | TRBV28 | - | CASSTLAVQETQYF
TRBJ1-2 | TRBV5-6 | - | CASSLVGQGTAGYTF
TRBJ2-4 | TRBV29-1 | - | CSVALAVAKNIQYF
TRBJ1-5 | TRBV4-2 | - | CASSQEPPGQGNQPQHF